This TCR beta chain was recovered during a study of OX40 agonist ivuxolimab in advanced cancers. Clones were sequenced by immunoSEQ multiplex PCR, and TCRdb holds only the in-frame ones, with some missing. The sample consists of about 21,000 clones, 84% of them appearing once. The starting material was CD4+ or CD8+ T cells sorted from blood, obtained in a trial of the OX40 agonist ivuxolimab. The receptor was isolated from an adult with an advanced solid tumor such as melanoma, head and neck, liver or kidney cancer.

CDR3 in DNA: TGTGCCAGCAGTCCCGGGACAGGGAAGAACATTCAGTACTTC. It codes for CASSPGTGKNIQYF. The chain is built from TRBV6-6 and TRBJ2-4; 9 bases agree with TRBD1. Trimming removed 5 bases from V and 7 bases from J; junction bases left unmatched: 6. This CDR3 contains 14 residues. Per germline, CDR1 MNHNY and CDR2 SVGAGI (reference sequence).